This T cell receptor (beta chain) came from a study of shared clonotypes between healthy human individuals (dated by TCRdb to 2018 to 2020). Turning to the overall study: The cohort included three men and two women between 18 and 49 years of age. For each donor, CD4 naive and CD4 memory were each given three plates, CD8 naive was given two plates, and CD8 memory was given one plate. To estimate repertoire size and how much clonotype sharing occurs between individuals, the study deeply sequenced the blood TCR repertoires of 5 or 6 healthy adults. To increase sequencing depth and limit assay-specific biases, different laboratories used diverse techniques to prepare libraries and sequence TCR repertoires. Leukapheresis yielded between about 0.94 and 8.9 billion PBMCs per donor. The full study reports these points: Sampling was restricted to blood, and TCR repertoires in tissue are likely to differ from TCR repertoires in blood. Clonotypes shared by all four sorted-subset donors showed higher generation probabilities than non-shared clonotypes. Because the study included only a small number of donors, the genetic and exposure-history diversity represented was limited. Across a handful of donors, roughly 5.4% of naive CD4, approximately 4% of naive CD8, roughly 2.2% of memory CD4, and roughly 0.4% of memory CD8 clonotypes were shared. Pairwise subsampling led to the expectation that sequencing depth would affect the degree of clonotype sharing among donors. Incomplete sequencing was indicated by rarefaction of sorted-subset datasets, despite the large sequencing depth. Larger estimated clonotype richness was generally found for naive subsets than for memory subsets.

Between the V and J ends, shortened by 5 bases and 5 bases respectively, the junction contains 14 bases. The CDR3 numbers 14 residues from cysteine through phenylalanine. Only CDR3 DNA is held: 42 bases, read in frame from base 1. CDR1 and CDR2 (SGHTA, FQGTGA) derive from the germline V gene. TCR CDR3 regions were amplified from genomic DNA by multiplex PCR using the deep immunoSEQ assay. For each cell subset, the extracted genomic DNA was distributed evenly across all wells of several immunoSEQ 96-well plates, and each plate served as one replicate. For sorted subsets, each replicate PCR was loaded with 200 to 250 ng genomic DNA, equivalent to 30,000 or so T cell genomes. Purified libraries were measured with a Qubit 3.0 fluorometer, size-checked on a Bioanalyzer 2100, and measured again with the KAPA Library Quantification kit. Every immunoSEQ 96-well plate was sequenced on a dedicated single-read 150-cycle Illumina NextSeq 550 flow cell. The authors' analysis ran thus. Because the immunoSEQ output included only junctional sequences and no quality scores, the filtering could not be the same as the filtering used for full-length reads. To assign V/J genes and CDR3, sequences were annotated against IMGT germline references using PyIR, a Python wrapper for IgBLAST v1.9. Reads with weak V/J assignments (E-value above 1e-6), missing CDR3, stop codons, out-of-frame junctions, or ambiguous translated residues were removed. A V3J clonotype was defined by an identical inferred V gene, J gene, and CDR3 amino acid sequence. To compute the percentage overlap between repertoires, the number of shared unique clonotypes was divided by the size of the smaller repertoire. Repertoire richness was assessed with RTK rarefaction, the Chao1 estimator, and Recon v2.1 estimates of unobserved clonotypes. For all TCRbeta clonotypes obtained by the gDNA method from a few donors, generation probabilities were computed with OLGA. TCRdb took this table from immuneACCESS and kept in-frame rearrangements with V and J called. Such tables lack part of the clones; where checked against another copy, unresolved V genes explain under half of the gap, and the rest is unexplained. Clonal size and the V and J genes are those of that table, whereas D and trimming came from the DNA. The sample table lists about 1.1 million clones, around three quarters of them with a count of one. The ten largest make up more than 0.85% of the sample.

Donors were healthy HIV-negative adults with no recently reported acute infections or vaccinations. Only Caucasian adults living in Nashville, Tennessee, USA were represented among the donors. Magnetic negative selection was used to enrich CD4+ T cells, after which naive cells were positively selected on CD45RA and the negative fraction became the memory subset. After blood collection by leukapheresis, PBMCs were isolated using Ficoll-Histopaque density gradient centrifugation and then cryopreserved in the vapor phase of liquid nitrogen. Analytical flow cytometry was used to check the purity and quantity of each magnetically sorted T cell population. Genomic DNA was isolated from each sorted fraction and quantified by UV absorbance on a Nanodrop 2000c. Remarks on this clone: Its target antigen remains unknown. The input lacks base qualities; no much larger clone sits a single base away.

The rearrangement joined TRBV7-3 to TRBJ2-3; TRBD1 is a weak D gene call, 5 bases matching. The source of this sequence is a man younger than 35 in good health. Some clones in this sample may be carry-over from other donors' samples. Sequenced input: memory CD4+ T cells from PBMCs. The label giving this sample's cell subset or site can be read as: CD45RA-negative fraction. The sequenced DNA: TGTGCCAGCAGCATCAACCTAGGGGTAGATACGCAGTATTTT. Its product reads: CASSINLGVDTQYF.